This TCR beta chain was recovered during a study of metastatic and nonmetastatic thyroid tumors. Study outcomes and limitations: Versus benign nodules, malignant thyroid tumors reportedly had significantly higher TCR beta diversity, in blood and tumor.

This clone has only a few counts. Its target is not known. Every patient was untreated before thyroid surgery. CDR1 and CDR2 (germline): MNHNS, SASEGT. V lost 6 bases and J lost 13; bases outside the gene matches: 8. The CDR3 consists of 12 residues. MiXCR was used by TCRdb to re-call the PCR reads. The repertoire holds 4,000 to 6,500 clones, around 24% seen once, with 15% in the top ten. Material: adjacent normal tissue. This chain connects TRBV6-1 to TRBJ2-1; TRBD2 aligns across 8 bases. This sequence was found in a female donor with papillary thyroid cancer or a benign thyroid nodule (not recorded which). Some clones in this sample may be carry-over from other donors' samples. The CDR3 reads CASRTSAWGQFF. Here the CDR3 DNA reads TGTGCCAGCAGGACTAGCGCTTGGGGTCAGTTCTTC.